This T cell receptor (beta chain) was profiled in a study of T cell responses to AZD1222 COVID-19 vaccine. Regarding the study as a whole: The donor group comprised mostly white British people and more females; the analysis possibly underestimated clonal diversity.

Notes on this clone: Its antigen is as yet unknown.

The CDR3 loop spans 16 amino acids. With 5 bases clipped from V and 0 bases from J, the junction kept 5 bases outside the gene matches. Per the germline V gene, CDR1 is MDHEN and CDR2 is SYDVKM. The study pooled second doses at about 4 or about 12 weeks. Profiled with immunoSEQ multiplex PCR; TCRdb holds only in-frame clones, not every one. The profile shows about 140,000 clones, about 94% of them singletons. Specimen: peripheral blood, collected 28 days after the second AZD1222 dose. The TCR was taken from an adult who received the AZD1222 COVID-19 vaccine. The chain employs TRBV28 and TRBJ2-3; 10 bases align to TRBD2. The CDR3 coding sequence is TGTGCCAGCAGTCCACTAGCGGGATTAAGCACAGATACGCAGTATTTT. It is translated as CASSPLAGLSTDTQYF.